This passage covers 21 T cell receptor beta chains from one sample sequenced in a study of vaccination effects on CD4 cells after COVID-19. Before any sequencing was done, the ViraFEST assay used viral peptide pools to expand antigen-specific CD4+ T cells. CD4+ T cell isolation took place after nine to eleven days of culture. The study found no prior SARS-CoV-2 infection in the vaccine recipients, who tested negative for nucleocapsid antibodies. No antigen has been identified for these receptors. Sequenced by immunoSEQ multiplex PCR; TCRdb stores in-frame clones only, minus some. The sample has some 70,000 clones, 80% seen once. Sequencing was performed on CD4+ T cells from PBMCs cultured with SARS-CoV-2 spike peptides, taken before COVID-19 vaccination. These receptors came from a human donor who received a COVID-19 vaccine.

This rearrangement joins TRBV13 to TRBJ1-1; unclear D gene. V lost 2 bases, J lost 8 bases, and 12 bases lay in between. Germline assignment: CDR1 PRHDT and CDR2 FYEKMQ (reference sequence). The CDR3 runs 13 residues. CDR3 residues: CASSLFRIGEAFF. As DNA, the CDR3 is TGTGCCAGCAGCTTATTCAGGATTGGGGAAGCTTTCTTT.

J is TRBJ1-3 and V is TRBV15; TRBD1 might be the D (6 bases). V was shortened by 1 base and J by 0 bases, with 10 bases between the two germline ends. The V gene's germline CDR1 is LNHNV and CDR2 YYDKDF (reference sequence). CDR3 size: 16 residues. CDR3 sequence reads: CATSRALDSSGNTIYF. Here the CDR3 DNA reads TGTGCCACCAGCAGAGCCCTGGACAGCTCTGGAAACACCATATATTTT.

The gene calls are TRBV11-1 and TRBJ2-7; TRBD2 might be the D (5 bases). Germline CDR1 SGHAT, CDR2 FQDESV (reference sequence). Deletions cut 2 bases from V and 0 bases from J, with 14 bases between. The CDR3 covers 16 residues. DNA for the CDR3: TGTGCCAGCAGCTTAACCAGCGGCTCGAGCTCCTACGAGCAGTACGTC. Amino acid sequence: CASSLTSGSSSYEQYV.

The genes are TRBV7-9 and TRBJ2-7; D uncertain. The germline gives CDR1 SEHNR, CDR2 FQNEAQ (reference sequence). The ends were cut back, 1 base at V and 0 bases at J, with 7 bases in the middle. The CDR3 loop spans 14 amino acids. The CDR3: CASSLDTASYEQYV. The CDR3 nucleotides read TGTGCCAGCAGCTTAGACACGGCCTCCTACGAGCAGTACGTC.

The V call is TRBV20-1, the J call TRBJ2-5; no clear D gene. CDR1 and CDR2 (germline): DFQATT, SNEGSKA (reference sequence). The CDR3 totals 11 residues. Trimming pared 8 bases from V and 7 bases from J, leaving 14 bases between. For the CDR3, the DNA is TGCAGTCAACTTACGGCAGGGACCCAGTACTTC. Protein: CSQLTAGTQYF.

This clone has only one observation. The J gene is TRBJ2-5, the V gene TRBV19; TRBD1 or TRBD2 may be the D gene (6 bases each). The CDR3 length is 14 residues. Trimming pared 4 bases from V and 6 bases from J, leaving 15 bases between. Germline V gives CDR1 LNHDA, CDR2 SQIVND (reference sequence). CDR3 amino acids: CASSRTGARKTQYF. For the CDR3, the DNA is TGTGCCAGTAGTAGAACGGGGGCGCGGAAGACCCAGTACTTC.

The DNA for the CDR3 is TGTGCCACCAGTGTCCAATTAAATGGTGGGTTGTCCAATGAGCAGTTCTTC. Translating gives CATSVQLNGGLSNEQFF. V and J are TRBV24-1 and TRBJ2-1; unclear D gene. Trimming shortened V by 5 bases and J by 6 bases, and 22 bases separated the two germline ends. The CDR3 consists of 17 residues. The germline V gene encodes CDR1 KGHDR and CDR2 SFDVKD.

This clone was seen a handful of times. The chain combines TRBV30 with TRBJ2-7; D unclear. Germline V lookup: CDR1 GTSNPN, CDR2 SVGIG (reference sequence). This CDR3 spans 13 amino acids. V was trimmed by 0 bases and J by 4 bases, leaving 10 bases between them. CDR3 in DNA: TGTGCCTGGAGTGTACAAAACGGTTACGAGCAGTACGTC. Translation: CAWSVQNGYEQYV.

The genes are TRBV6-5 and TRBJ1-2; D is unclear. The germline gives CDR1 MNHEY, CDR2 SVGAGI. V was trimmed by 8 bases and J by 7 bases, leaving 14 bases between them. The CDR3 is made up of 12 amino acids. As DNA, the CDR3 is TGTGCCAGCGGCCCAGGCAGCCCTGGCTACACCTTC. It is translated as CASGPGSPGYTF.

The chain carries TRBV18 and TRBJ2-4; D gene ambiguous. Trimming shortened V by 0 bases and J by 0 bases, and 6 bases separated the two germline ends. This CDR3 spans 15 amino acids. Germline values: CDR1 KGHSH, CDR2 LQKENI. The CDR3 sequence: CASSPPNVAKNIQYF. The DNA for the CDR3 is TGTGCCAGCTCACCACCTAACGTAGCCAAAAACATTCAGTACTTC.

This clone was seen a few times. CDR3 DNA: TGTGCCACCAGCAGAGAGGGGTCCACTGAAGCTTTCTTT. Translated, it gives CATSREGSTEAFF. The V gene is TRBV15, the J gene TRBJ1-1; D unclear. The CDR3 has 13 residues. From germline, CDR1 is LNHNV and CDR2 YYDKDF (reference sequence). Trimming cost V 0 bases and J 4 bases, with 6 bases left between them. The complete variable domain, with remaining parts taken from reference TRBV15 and TRBJ1-1, reads DAMVIQNPRYQVTQFGKPVTLSCSQTLNHNVMYWYQQKSSQAPKLLFHYYDKDFNNEADTPDNFQSRRPNTSFCFLDIRSPGLGDTAMYLCATSREGSTEAFFGQGTRLTVV.

V is TRBV2 and J is TRBJ1-6; 7 nucleotides align to TRBD1. The CDR3 has 15 residues. The trim removed 6 bases at V and 8 bases at J, leaving 10 bases unmatched. Germline loops: CDR1 SNHLY, CDR2 FYNNEI. The CDR3 sequence is CASSTLGGGDSPLHF. CDR3 nucleotides: TGTGCCAGCAGCACCCTAGGGGGCGGGGATTCACCCCTCCACTTT.

The V gene is TRBV27, the J gene TRBJ1-6; unclear D gene. V was pared by 2 bases and J by 4 bases, with 6 bases between. The V gene's germline CDR1 is MNHEY and CDR2 SMNVEV (reference sequence). The CDR3 runs 14 residues. The CDR3 DNA reads TGTGCCAGCAGTTTAGAGGGTTATAATTCACCCCTCCACTTT. Translating gives CASSLEGYNSPLHF.

This chain links TRBV29-1 with TRBJ1-1, with D tentatively TRBD1 (6 bases). This CDR3 is built from 14 residues. Germline lookup yields CDR1 SQVTM and CDR2 ANQGSEA. The ends were cut back, 6 bases at V and 3 bases at J, with 17 bases in the middle. CDR3 in amino acids: CSVGRGGPDTEAFF. In DNA, the CDR3 is TGCAGCGTGGGTAGGGGGGGACCCGACACTGAAGCTTTCTTT. The complete variable domain, with remaining parts taken from reference TRBV29-1 and TRBJ1-1, reads SAVISQKPSRDICQRGTSLTIQCQVDSQVTMMFWYRQQPGQSLTLIATANQGSEATYESGFVIDKFPISRPNLTFSTLTVSNMSPEDSSIYLCSVGRGGPDTEAFFGQGTRLTVV.

This sequence joins TRBV5-4 and TRBJ2-3, with a possible D match to TRBD2 (7 bases). Trimming took off 3 bases at V and 2 bases at J, with 13 bases between the two ends. This CDR3 is 15 amino acids long. Germline CDR1 reads SGHNT; CDR2 reads YYREEE (reference sequence). Here the CDR3 reads CASSSRGGNTDTQYF. The CDR3 DNA is TGTGCCAGCAGCTCGCGCGGGGGCAACACAGATACGCAGTATTTT.

In the case of this clone: This sample includes further DNA sequences coding for the same CDR3. The chain is built from TRBV9 and TRBJ1-5; D unresolved. V was clipped by 0 bases and J by 3 bases, with 4 bases between them. The germline V gene has CDR1 SGDLS and CDR2 YYNGEE. CDR3 length equals 13 residues. The CDR3 loop reads CASSVDVNQPQHF. The CDR3 nucleotides read TGTGCCAGCAGCGTAGACGTCAATCAGCCCCAGCATTTT.

This chain uses TRBV6-5 with TRBJ2-3; 9 nucleotides match TRBD1. Germline trimming cut 6 bases from V and 1 base from J; bases unmatched to any gene: 2. The CDR3 is 14 residues long. The germline CDR1 and CDR2 sequences are MNHEY and SVGAGI. The CDR3 protein is CASSWDRGTDTQYF. Written as DNA, the CDR3 is TGTGCCAGCAGCTGGGACAGGGGCACAGATACGCAGTATTTT.

The V and J genes are TRBV20-1 and TRBJ1-6; D is unclear. V shed 5 bases and J shed 5 bases, with 4 bases lying between them. This CDR3 has 11 amino acids. CDR1 and CDR2 from the germline V gene are DFQATT and SNEGSKA (reference sequence). CDR3 nucleotide sequence: TGCAGTGCTGGACATAATTCACCCCTCCACTTT. Protein: CSAGHNSPLHF.

The chain has TRBV2 and TRBJ2-3, with 8 nucleotides matching TRBD2. CDR3 length: 13 residues. With 8 bases clipped from V and 4 bases from J, the junction kept 5 bases outside the gene matches. Germline CDR1 is SNHLY and CDR2 is FYNNEI. CDR3: CASRGGGADTQYF. Written as DNA, the CDR3 is TGTGCCAGCCGGGGGGGTGGGGCAGATACGCAGTATTTT.

This clone was found a few times. The rearrangement links TRBV7-9 to TRBJ2-1; weak D call: TRBD1 (6 bases). Germline loops: CDR1 SEHNR, CDR2 FQNEAQ (reference sequence). CDR3 length equals 16 residues. The V end lost 5 bases, the J end lost 0 bases, and 14 bases lay between the germline ends. DNA of the CDR3: TGTGCCAGCAGCCCCCGGACAGTTAGCTCCTACAATGAGCAGTTCTTC. This encodes CASSPRTVSSYNEQFF.

The CDR3 DNA is TGTGCCAGCAGTTACTCGTTCGGGAGAGCCACAGATACGCAGTATTTT. The encoded protein is CASSYSFGRATDTQYF. The chain employs TRBV6-5 and TRBJ2-3; D perhaps matches TRBD2 (6 bases). The CDR3 spans 16 residues. V lost 0 bases and J 2 bases, leaving 12 bases between the germline ends. In germline, CDR1 is MNHEY, CDR2 SVGAGI.